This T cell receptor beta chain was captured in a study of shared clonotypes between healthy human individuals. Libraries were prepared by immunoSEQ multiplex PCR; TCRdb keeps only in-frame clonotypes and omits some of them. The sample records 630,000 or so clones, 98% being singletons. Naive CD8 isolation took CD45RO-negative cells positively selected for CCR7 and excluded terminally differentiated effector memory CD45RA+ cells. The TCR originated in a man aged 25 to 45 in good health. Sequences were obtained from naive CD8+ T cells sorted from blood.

The CDR3 DNA follows: TGTGCCAGTAGTCCCGAACCAGCGGGAGGAGCCTACGAGCAGTACTTC. Translated: CASSPEPAGGAYEQYF. This chain joins TRBV19 and TRBJ2-7, with 9 bases aligning to TRBD2. Germline V lookup: CDR1 LNHDA, CDR2 SQIVND (reference sequence). The trim removed 5 bases at V and 2 bases at J, leaving 10 bases unmatched. The CDR3 sequence is 16 residues long.